A single sample is the source of the 17 T cell receptor beta chains below, sequenced in a study of shared clonotypes between healthy human individuals. CD45RO-negative, CCR7-selected cells formed the naive CD8 fraction, which excluded terminally differentiated effector memory CD45RA+ cells. Using immunoSEQ multiplex PCR, the repertoire was profiled, and TCRdb retains in-frame clones only, with some absent. The data contain 800,000 or so clones, 96% of them singletons. Sequencing input: naive CD8+ T cells sorted from blood. The receptors stem from a man aged 30 to 39 in good health.

The rearrangement joins TRBV28 to TRBJ2-3, with D perhaps matching TRBD1 or TRBD2 (5 bases each). V dropped 6 bases and J dropped 2 bases, with 27 bases sitting between them. Germline V gene data show CDR1 as MDHEN and CDR2 as SYDVKM. The CDR3 contains 19 residues. The CDR3 spells CASRQDIDLRDGNTDTQYF. The CDR3, as DNA: TGTGCCAGCAGACAAGACATTGACCTCCGGGACGGTAACACAGATACGCAGTATTTT. The whole variable domain, remainder taken from reference TRBV28 and TRBJ2-3, is DVKVTQSSRYLVKRTGEKVFLECVQDMDHENMFWYRQDPGLGLRLIYFSYDVKMKEKGDIPEGYSVSREKKERFSLILESASTNQTSMYLCASRQDIDLRDGNTDTQYFGPGTRLTVL.

In DNA, the CDR3 is TGTGCCAGCAGTTCCGTTGGGGGCTACACCTTC. Translation gives CASSSVGGYTF. The chain uses TRBV28 and TRBJ1-2; D unresolved. This CDR3 has 11 amino acids. Trimming removed 4 bases from V and 8 bases from J, with 8 bases in between. The germline CDR1 and CDR2 sequences are MDHEN and SYDVKM.

This sequence joins TRBV13 and TRBJ1-2; D is possibly TRBD1 (6 bases). The CDR3 is made up of 13 amino acids. The V gene lost 5 bases and the J gene lost 4 bases, with 11 bases spanning the gap. Germline-derived CDR1 and CDR2 are PRHDT and FYEKMQ (reference sequence). The CDR3: CASSPRGGYGYTF. The CDR3 DNA sequence: TGTGCCAGCAGCCCGAGGGGGGGCTATGGCTACACCTTC. Based on the CDR3 plus reference TRBV13 and TRBJ1-2, the full variable domain is AAGVIQSPRHLIKEKRETATLKCYPIPRHDTVYWYQQGPGQDPQFLISFYEKMQSDKGSIPDRFSAQQFSDYHSELNMSSLELGDSALYFCASSPRGGYGYTFGSGTRLTVV.

The V gene is TRBV5-4, the J gene TRBJ1-4; D call uncertain. V lost 3 bases and J 4 bases, leaving 22 bases between the germline ends. The CDR3 is made up of 18 amino acids. Germline CDR1 and CDR2: SGHNT and YYREEE (reference sequence). The CDR3 DNA is TGTGCCAGCAGCTCAGCCCCCCCCGGGCCGGTTAATAATGAAAAACTGTTTTTT. Translated: CASSSAPPGPVNNEKLFF. Using reference TRBV5-4 and TRBJ1-4 for the parts outside the CDR3, the full variable domain is ETGVTQSPTHLIKTRGQQVTLRCSSQSGHNTVSWYQQALGQGPQFIFQYYREEENGRGNFPPRFSGLQFPNYSSELNVNALELDDSALYLCASSSAPPGPVNNEKLFFGSGTQLSVL.

This sequence joins TRBV7-9 and TRBJ2-3, with TRBD2 as a possible D gene (5 bases). Germline V CDR1 and CDR2: SEHNR, FQNEAQ (reference sequence). The germline V and J ends were trimmed by 4 bases and 7 bases, with 21 bases remaining between them. This CDR3 region has 16 residues. The CDR3 region has the DNA TGTGCCAGCAGCTCACAACTAGAGGGAAACCAAAATACGCAGTATTTT. This codes for CASSSQLEGNQNTQYF.

V and J are TRBV13 and TRBJ1-2; D unresolved. V was pared by 2 bases and J by 2 bases, with 15 bases between. The length of the CDR3 is 16 residues. Germline assignment: CDR1 PRHDT and CDR2 FYEKMQ (reference sequence). The CDR3 nucleotides read TGTGCCAGCAGCTTAAGTCAGGTGGCGGGAAACTATGGCTACACCTTC. The encoded protein is CASSLSQVAGNYGYTF.

The chain carries TRBV7-9 and TRBJ2-2; the match to TRBD2 covers 10 bases. The germline V gene has CDR1 SEHNR and CDR2 FQNEAQ (reference sequence). This CDR3 spans 18 amino acids. V lost 3 bases, J lost 1 base, and 8 bases stayed unmatched. The CDR3 sequence: CASSFQLAGHQNTGELFF. The CDR3 DNA sequence: TGTGCCAGCAGCTTCCAACTAGCGGGACACCAGAACACCGGGGAGCTGTTTTTT.

On this clone itself: At the DNA level, this CDR3 is encoded by other sequences in the same sample as well. This chain links TRBV27 with TRBJ2-1; D not resolved. Germline V CDR1 and CDR2: MNHEY, SMNVEV (reference sequence). The CDR3 runs to 11 residues. The ends were cut back, 3 bases at V and 7 bases at J, with 4 bases in the middle. DNA for the CDR3: TGTGCCAGCAGTTTCGGGAATGAGCAGTTCTTC. This sequence encodes CASSFGNEQFF.

V is TRBV5-4 and J is TRBJ2-1; TRBD2 aligns across 10 bases. Germline V gene lookup returns CDR1 SGHNT and CDR2 YYREEE (reference sequence). Germline trimming cut 3 bases from V and 8 bases from J; bases unmatched to any gene: 8. This CDR3 is 15 amino acids long. As DNA, the CDR3 is TGTGCCAGCAGCTCCCTAGCGGGAGATCGGTATGAGCAGTTCTTC. It specifies CASSSLAGDRYEQFF. The whole variable domain, filled in from reference TRBV5-4 and TRBJ2-1, reads ETGVTQSPTHLIKTRGQQVTLRCSSQSGHNTVSWYQQALGQGPQFIFQYYREEENGRGNFPPRFSGLQFPNYSSELNVNALELDDSALYLCASSSLAGDRYEQFFGPGTRLTVL.

CDR3 in amino acids: CASSGSLGGRAYNEQFF. The CDR3 coding sequence is TGTGCCAGCAGCGGATCCCTAGGCGGGAGGGCCTACAATGAGCAGTTCTTC. J is TRBJ2-1 and V is TRBV9, with TRBD2 matching over 9 bases. This CDR3 has 17 residues. J lost 2 bases, V lost 3 bases, and 9 bases had no gene match. Germline CDR1 reads SGDLS; CDR2 reads YYNGEE.

This chain connects TRBV9 to TRBJ2-7, with D possibly matching TRBD1 (5 bases). The germline V and J ends were trimmed by 4 bases and 5 bases, with 19 bases remaining between them. CDR1 is SGDLS and CDR2 is YYNGEE in the germline V gene. CDR3 length: 15 amino acids. The CDR3 spells CASSHRPLATDEQYF. Written as DNA, the CDR3 is TGTGCCAGCAGCCACAGGCCCCTGGCGACGGACGAGCAGTACTTC.

This clone was detected only once. The chain carries TRBV14 and TRBJ2-2; 10 positions agree with TRBD2. Germline lookup yields CDR1 SGHDN and CDR2 FVKESK. The CDR3 sequence is 17 residues long. V trimming: 4 bases; J trimming: 5 bases; junction bases outside the gene matches: 10. CDR3 in amino acids: CASSPVVAGGGTGELFF. The DNA for the CDR3 is TGTGCCAGCAGCCCGGTTGTAGCGGGAGGCGGAACCGGGGAGCTGTTTTTT.

This chain links TRBV7-9 with TRBJ2-1; 11 nucleotides agree with TRBD1. Germline V gene data show CDR1 as SEHNR and CDR2 as FQNEAQ (reference sequence). The CDR3 is 18 residues long. With 5 bases clipped from V and 7 bases from J, the junction kept 16 bases outside the gene matches. CDR3 loop: CASSTDRGRLAGLNEQFF. In DNA form, the CDR3 reads TGTGCCAGCAGCACGGACAGGGGGCGGCTAGCGGGCCTAAATGAGCAGTTCTTC.

The chain carries TRBV7-8 and TRBJ2-3, with 10 nucleotides matching TRBD2. Germline loops: CDR1 SGHVS, CDR2 FQNEAQ. J lost 3 bases, V lost 1 base, and 4 bases had no gene match. The CDR3 totals 16 residues. This CDR3 reads CASSLVASGSTDTQYF. CDR3 nucleotides: TGTGCCAGCAGCTTAGTGGCTAGCGGGAGTACAGATACGCAGTATTTT.

V is TRBV29-1 and J is TRBJ2-3; the D is unclear. This CDR3 has 14 residues. Germline values: CDR1 SQVTM, CDR2 ANQGSEA. V lost 2 bases to trimming and J lost 2 bases, with 11 bases between them. The CDR3, as DNA: TGCAGCGTTGAACGGGTGGGGAACACAGATACGCAGTATTTT. Translated, it gives CSVERVGNTDTQYF.

On this clone: The same CDR3 also results from other DNA sequences found in this sample. This chain joins TRBV4-1 and TRBJ2-3; D remains ambiguous. This CDR3 is built from 13 residues. Between the trimmed V and J ends, which lost 1 base and 6 bases, there was a span of 8 bases. Germline V gene sequence: CDR1 MGHRA, CDR2 YSYEKL. The DNA for the CDR3 is TGCGCCAGCAGCCAAGTACTACGGGATACGCAGTATTTT. It codes for CASSQVLRDTQYF.

This clone appeared a single time. The genes are TRBV29-1 and TRBJ2-5; tentatively, D is TRBD2 (5 bases). V lost 6 bases to trimming and J lost 2 bases, with 10 bases between them. The CDR3 loop spans 12 amino acids. The germline CDR1 and CDR2 sequences are SQVTM and ANQGSEA. CDR3 in DNA: TGCAGCGTACGGGATTTACAAGAGACCCAGTACTTC. Its protein product is CSVRDLQETQYF. The whole variable domain, remainder taken from reference TRBV29-1 and TRBJ2-5, is SAVISQKPSRDICQRGTSLTIQCQVDSQVTMMFWYRQQPGQSLTLIATANQGSEATYESGFVIDKFPISRPNLTFSTLTVSNMSPEDSSIYLCSVRDLQETQYFGPGTRLLVL.